These 21 T cell receptor beta chains were sequenced from one sample in a study of OX40 agonist ivuxolimab in advanced cancers. Sequencing was performed with immunoSEQ multiplex PCR; in TCRdb, only in-frame clones are kept and a portion is missing. The sample holds around 25,000 clones, about 77% seen once. The source was CD4+ or CD8+ T cells sorted from blood, collected in a trial of the OX40 agonist ivuxolimab. Receptors were obtained from an adult with an advanced solid tumor such as melanoma, head and neck, liver or kidney cancer.

The CDR3 spells CASRRGGDTGELFF. CDR3 DNA sequence: TGTGCCAGCCGGAGAGGGGGGGACACCGGGGAGCTGTTTTTT. V gene TRBV11-3 combines with J gene TRBJ2-2; tentative D call: TRBD2 (7 bases). CDR1 and CDR2 (germline): SGHNT, YENEEA. The CDR3 loop spans 14 amino acids. The germline V and J ends were trimmed by 8 bases and 3 bases, with 13 bases remaining between them.

The chain carries TRBV20-1 and TRBJ1-1, with D possibly being TRBD1 (5 bases). The V gene lost 1 base and the J gene lost 7 bases, with 7 bases spanning the gap. CDR1 and CDR2 from the germline V gene are DFQATT and SNEGSKA (reference sequence). The CDR3 sequence is 11 residues long. In DNA form, the CDR3 reads TGCAGTGCTAGAGTGACAGTTGAAGCTTTCTTT. The encoded protein is CSARVTVEAFF.

This clone is labeled as medium-sized. CDR3 DNA: TGTGCCAGTTCCAGGGGGCCGGACAATCAGCCCCAGCATTTT. Its translation is CASSRGPDNQPQHF. This rearrangement joins TRBV6-4 to TRBJ1-5; 8 positions agree with TRBD1. CDR1 is MRHNA and CDR2 is SNTAGT in the germline V gene. Trimming removed 9 bases from V and 3 bases from J; junction bases left unmatched: 7. This CDR3 has 14 amino acids.

This chain uses TRBV5-1 with TRBJ1-1, with a possible D match to TRBD1 (5 bases). The CDR3 has 14 amino acids. V shed 2 bases and J shed 4 bases, with 12 bases lying between them. The germline CDR1 and CDR2 sequences are SGHRS and YFSETQ. CDR3 amino acids: CASSFQGEGTEAFF. The CDR3 nucleotides are TGCGCCAGCAGCTTTCAAGGGGAAGGCACTGAAGCTTTCTTT.

The V call is TRBV4-1, the J call TRBJ1-4; D is unclear. CDR3 size: 17 residues. Looked up from germline, CDR1 is MGHRA and CDR2 is YSYEKL. V was clipped by 3 bases and J by 4 bases, with 18 bases between them. The CDR3 spells CASSQVFSGQLNEKLFF. As DNA, the CDR3 is TGCGCCAGCAGCCAGGTGTTCAGTGGGCAGCTTAATGAAAAACTGTTTTTT.

This clone came up a few times. The V call is TRBV4-2, the J call TRBJ2-3, with D unresolved. The CDR3 is 14 residues long. Trimming removed 5 bases from V and 2 bases from J, with 11 bases in between. Germline CDR1 is LGHNA and CDR2 is YNFKEQ. This CDR3 reads CASSKTLITDTQYF. CDR3 in DNA: TGTGCCAGCAGCAAAACACTGATCACAGATACGCAGTATTTT.

J is TRBJ2-3 and V is TRBV30, with 8 bases matching TRBD1. CDR3 length equals 15 residues. Trimming at V came to 3 bases and at J to 2 bases, leaving 7 bases not matched to a gene. Germline-derived CDR1 and CDR2 are GTSNPN and SVGIG (reference sequence). The CDR3 here is CAWSIGTGPTDTQYF. The CDR3 coding sequence is TGTGCCTGGAGCATCGGGACAGGCCCCACAGATACGCAGTATTTT.

The V gene is TRBV4-1, the J gene TRBJ1-4; TRBD1 is a possible D gene (5 bases). The CDR3 is 12 amino acids. V shed 3 bases and J shed 8 bases, with 7 bases lying between them. Germline V gives CDR1 MGHRA, CDR2 YSYEKL. The CDR3 region is CASSQGGEKLFF. For the CDR3, the DNA is TGCGCCAGCAGCCAGGGGGGAGAAAAACTGTTTTTT.

The chain has TRBV7-2 and TRBJ1-2; D gene unclear. The germline V gene encodes CDR1 SGHTA and CDR2 FQGNSA. V lost 5 bases and J lost 8, with 18 bases in between. The CDR3 is 14 residues long. The CDR3 region has the DNA TGTGCCAGCAGCCCCCTGCCCCGATCGGGGGGCTACACCTTC. It is translated as CASSPLPRSGGYTF.

This rearrangement joins TRBV6-5 to TRBJ1-1; D is unclear. V lost 8 bases and J lost 0, with 10 bases in between. The CDR3 totals 13 residues. Germline CDR1 is MNHEY and CDR2 is SVGAGI. The CDR3 DNA sequence: TGTGCCAGCCGGGCGAGTATGAACACTGAAGCTTTCTTT. Amino acids: CASRASMNTEAFF.

This clone was detected only once. The rearrangement links TRBV23-1 to TRBJ1-6, with 7 bases aligning to TRBD1. TRBV23-1 counts as an open reading frame of uncertain function. Unmatched junction bases numbered 8, after V lost 4 bases and J lost 11 bases. CDR3 size: 14 residues. In DNA, the CDR3 is TGCGCCAGCAGTCTTACCAGGGGGGGAACACCCCTCCACTTT. Amino acids: CASSLTRGGTPLHF.

The rearrangement links TRBV11-2 to TRBJ1-1; 9 bases map to TRBD1. The V and J ends lost 5 bases and 10 bases, in that order; junction bases with no gene match: 11. The CDR3 sequence is 14 residues long. In germline, CDR1 is SGHAT, CDR2 FQNNGV. The CDR3 DNA sequence: TGTGCCAGCAGCCTACAGACAGGGGGAGCAGCAGCTTTCTTT. It is translated as CASSLQTGGAAAFF. The full variable domain, with the rest looked up from reference TRBV11-2 and TRBJ1-1, is EAGVAQSPRYKIIEKRQSVAFWCNPISGHATLYWYQQILGQGPKLLIQFQNNGVVDDSQLPKDRFSAERLKGVDSTLKIQPAKLEDSAVYLCASSLQTGGAAAFFGQGTRLTVV.

With respect to this clone: A read error may explain this, as a much larger clone is one base away. The CDR3 coding sequence is TGTGCCAGCAGCCAAGGAAAGGGGCCCTTGAACACTGAAGCTTTCTTT. Residues: CASSQGKGPLNTEAFF. The rearrangement links TRBV4-2 to TRBJ1-1; D is possibly TRBD1 (5 bases). This CDR3 region has 16 residues. The V and J ends lost 1 base and 0 bases respectively, with 12 bases between them. Germline lookup yields CDR1 LGHNA and CDR2 YNFKEQ.

The V and J genes are TRBV18 and TRBJ2-7, with D perhaps matching TRBD1 (5 bases). V shed 6 bases and J shed 0 bases, with 15 bases lying between them. The CDR3 has 15 residues. Germline assignment: CDR1 KGHSH and CDR2 LQKENI. For the CDR3, the DNA is TGTGCCAGCTCGCTTTCTTGGGGCCCCTCCTACGAGCAGTACTTC. It encodes CASSLSWGPSYEQYF.

The chain joins TRBV10-3 to TRBJ2-3; no clear D gene. Germline values: CDR1 ENHRY, CDR2 SYGVKD. The ends were cut back, 8 bases at V and 0 bases at J, with 3 bases in the middle. This CDR3 comprises 11 residues. In nucleotides, the CDR3 is TGTGCCATCTCTAGCACAGATACGCAGTATTTT. It translates to CAISSTDTQYF.

A few counts support this clone. The chain recombines TRBV2 with TRBJ1-5, with D possibly being TRBD1 (5 bases). Germline V gene sequence: CDR1 SNHLY, CDR2 FYNNEI. Trimming stripped 4 bases from V and 6 bases from J, with 13 bases between. The CDR3 totals 14 residues. The CDR3 loop is CASSVHGGSQPQHF. The CDR3 DNA is TGTGCCAGCAGTGTCCACGGGGGGTCTCAGCCCCAGCATTTT.

The gene calls are TRBV9 and TRBJ2-7, with D tentatively TRBD2 (6 bases). Trimming cost V 4 bases and J 3 bases, with 14 bases left between them. This CDR3 has 14 amino acids. Germline V gives CDR1 SGDLS, CDR2 YYNGEE. CDR3 bases: TGTGCCAGCAGCCAGCAAGAGGGAGGCTACGAGCAGTACTTC. This gives the protein CASSQQEGGYEQYF.

This clone was seen a few times. The chain combines TRBV30 with TRBJ1-3; D uncertain. The length of the CDR3 is 12 residues. The germline V and J ends were trimmed by 4 bases and 4 bases, with 8 bases remaining between them. Per the germline V gene, CDR1 is GTSNPN and CDR2 is SVGIG (reference sequence). The CDR3, as DNA: TGTGCCTGGAAGGGCAAGGGAAACACCATATATTTT. Protein sequence: CAWKGKGNTIYF.

This clone showed up just once. The chain uses TRBV7-2 and TRBJ1-1; D ambiguous. V was clipped by 4 bases and J by 2 bases, with 11 bases between them. The CDR3 is 14 amino acids. Germline V lookup: CDR1 SGHTA, CDR2 FQGNSA. CDR3: CASSYQRANTEAFF. In DNA, the CDR3 is TGTGCCAGCAGCTACCAGCGGGCCAACACTGAAGCTTTCTTT.

This clone was picked up a small number of times. CDR3 in DNA: TGTGCCAGTAGTACCTCCCTCGAGCAGTACTTC. It is translated as CASSTSLEQYF. The chain uses TRBV19 and TRBJ2-7; no reliable D call. V was pared by 4 bases and J by 6 bases, with 7 bases between. Per germline, CDR1 LNHDA and CDR2 SQIVND (reference sequence). The CDR3 is 11 amino acids.

Of note for this clone: Distinct nucleotide sequences in the sample also encode this CDR3. CDR3 nucleotide sequence: TGTGCCAGCAGCTTATACAGGGGGGAAACTGAAGCTTTCTTT. Protein sequence: CASSLYRGETEAFF. This chain connects TRBV7-2 to TRBJ1-1, with 8 bases that match TRBD1. With 2 bases clipped from V and 5 bases from J, the junction kept 4 bases outside the gene matches. The CDR3 length is 14 residues. CDR1 SGHTA and CDR2 FQGNSA come from the germline V gene.